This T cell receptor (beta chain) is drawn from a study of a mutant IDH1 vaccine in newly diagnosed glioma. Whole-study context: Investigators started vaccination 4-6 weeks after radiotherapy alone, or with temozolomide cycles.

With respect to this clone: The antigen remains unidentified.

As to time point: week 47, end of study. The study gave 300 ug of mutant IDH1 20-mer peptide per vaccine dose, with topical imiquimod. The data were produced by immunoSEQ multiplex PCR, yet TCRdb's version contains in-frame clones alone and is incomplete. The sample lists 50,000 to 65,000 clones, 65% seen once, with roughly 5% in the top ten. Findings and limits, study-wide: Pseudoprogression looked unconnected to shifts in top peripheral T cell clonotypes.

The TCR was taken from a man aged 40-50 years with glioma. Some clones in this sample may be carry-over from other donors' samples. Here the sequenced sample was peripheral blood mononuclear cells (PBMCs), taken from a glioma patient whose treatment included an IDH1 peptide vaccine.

The DNA of the CDR3 is TGTGCCAGCAGCTTGATAGGGACGGATGAAAAACTGTTTTTT. Translating it yields CASSLIGTDEKLFF. This chain uses TRBV5-6 with TRBJ1-4, with D perhaps TRBD1 (5 bases). CDR1 and CDR2 from the germline V gene are SGHDT and YYEEEE. V was shortened by 1 base and J by 6 bases, with 10 bases between the two germline ends. This CDR3 comprises 14 residues. Using reference TRBV5-6 and TRBJ1-4 for the parts outside the CDR3, the full variable domain is DAGVTQSPTHLIKTRGQQVTLRCSPKSGHDTVSWYQQALGQGPQFIFQYYEEEERQRGNFPDRFSGHQFPNYSSELNVNALLLGDSALYLCASSLIGTDEKLFFGSGTQLSVL.